The T cell receptor beta chain described here comes from a study of vaccination and CD4 T cells after COVID-19. About the study: Post-diagnosis, post-COVID samples were collected after a median approximately three months, ranging 35 to 161.

Trimming shortened V by 3 bases and J by 8 bases, and 13 bases separated the two germline ends. The germline V gene encodes CDR1 SGHAT and CDR2 FQDESV (reference sequence). This CDR3 comprises 13 residues. Cultured CD4+ T-cell DNA underwent Oncomine TCR Beta short-read sequencing. Genomic DNA extraction was carried out from cultured CD4+ T cells. TCRdb used MiXCR to reprocess the PCR reads, holding one entry per CDR3 protein. Of over 10,000 distinct CDR3 sequences in the sample, roughly 60% were seen once. In this sample, this clonotype turned up once. Its antigen is not known. The treatment is: roughly 11-day PBMC culture with coronavirus spike peptide pools or control peptides (ViraFEST assay). ViraFEST sequenced TCRs after peptide-pool expansion of antigen-specific T cells.

Sequenced material: cultured CD4+ T cells from blood, taken after SARS-CoV-2 vaccination. The V gene is TRBV11-1, the J gene TRBJ1-1; D is possibly TRBD1 (5 bases). This TCR was recovered from a human donor with COVID-19. The CDR3 nucleotides are TGTGCCAGCAGCTTTAATTTAGCAGGGGAAGCTTTCTTT. Its translation: CASSFNLAGEAFF.